This T cell receptor (beta chain) is drawn from a study of tumor and adjacent non-tumor tissue in lung cancer. TCRbeta libraries were built with three rounds of nested PCR, modified from ARM-PCR. Via MiXCR, TCRdb re-called the multiplex PCR reads, giving one row per CDR3 protein. Counted here are around 79,000 distinct CDR3 sequences, approximately 77% occurring once; the ten biggest clones make up roughly 9%. Germline CDR1 and CDR2: LGHNA and YNFKEQ. The CDR3 has 15 amino acids. No cell sorting was done before RNA was extracted from the tissue. Notes on this clonotype: Compared with germline, one end of the junction differs, possibly owing to a read error.

This receptor was taken from a woman aged 35 to 49 with non-small cell lung cancer. Sequencing input: lung tumor tissue. The chain recombines TRBV4-2 with TRBJ2-7; 8 positions agree with TRBD2. The CDR3 DNA reads as TGTGCCAACAGCCAGAACCTAGCGGGCTCCTACGAGCAGTACTTC. This sequence encodes CANSQNLAGSYEQYF.